The 9 T cell receptor beta chains listed next were all sequenced from one sample in a study of cytotoxic CD8 clonotypes in ibrutinib-treated CLL (dated by TCRdb to the early 2020s). This specimen's time point label, interpreted: around 25 months on ibrutinib. To prepare the library, the immunoSEQ multiplex PCR assay was applied. Imported from immuneACCESS, the table was reduced by TCRdb to in-frame sequences with V and J called. These copies leave out some clones; in studies compared against another copy, an unresolved V gene accounts for under half, and the cause of the remainder is not known. The sample table records hundreds of thousands of clones; 60% to 75% of these occur just once. The ten largest clones represent roughly 15% of the sample. The source was PBMCs, collected after 24 months of ibrutinib treatment. These receptors were collected from a human donor with chronic lymphocytic leukemia.

The chain uses TRBV7-3 and TRBJ2-2; the match to TRBD2 covers 7 bases. Germline V gives CDR1 SGHTA, CDR2 FQGTGA. J was trimmed by 4 bases and V by 5 bases; bases with no gene match: 7. The CDR3 is made up of 15 amino acids. The CDR3 here is CASSRDGEGTGELFF. CDR3 DNA: TGTGCCAGCAGCCGGGACGGGGAGGGCACCGGGGAGCTGTTTTTT.

This chain links TRBV6-5 with TRBJ2-1, with 9 bases identical to TRBD2. V was pared by 5 bases and J by 15 bases, with 8 bases of the junction left unmatched. Germline-derived CDR1 and CDR2 are MNHEY and SVGAGI. The CDR3 totals 12 residues. The CDR3 DNA sequence: TGTGCCAGCAGTCCGGGGACTAGCCGCCTGTTCTTC. Protein: CASSPGTSRLFF.

The chain is built from TRBV28 and TRBJ1-2, with D tentatively TRBD1 (5 bases). This CDR3 has 13 amino acids. The V gene's germline CDR1 is MDHEN and CDR2 SYDVKM. The V end lost 6 bases, the J end lost 6 bases, and 14 bases lay between the germline ends. CDR3 sequence: CASRPPGADGYTF. CDR3 coding DNA: TGTGCCAGCAGACCACCCGGGGCCGATGGCTACACCTTC.

This sequence joins TRBV28 and TRBJ1-5; D is undetermined. This CDR3 region has 15 residues. V was cut by 3 bases and J by 1 base, with 10 bases left in between. CDR1 MDHEN and CDR2 SYDVKM come from the germline V gene. CDR3 amino acids: CASSLRIKSNQPQHF. The CDR3, as DNA: TGTGCCAGCAGTTTGAGGATTAAGAGCAATCAGCCCCAGCATTTT.

The chain has TRBV4-1 and TRBJ2-7; D uncertain. The germline CDR1 and CDR2 sequences are MGHRA and YSYEKL. V dropped 0 bases and J dropped 6 bases, with 6 bases sitting between them. This CDR3 region has 12 residues. The CDR3 sequence: CASSQEGLEQYF. DNA for the CDR3: TGCGCCAGCAGCCAAGAAGGTCTCGAGCAGTACTTC.

V usage is TRBV18 and J usage is TRBJ2-7, with TRBD1 matching over 8 bases. CDR3 size: 17 residues. With V trimmed by 0 bases and J by 7 bases, 14 bases remained unmatched. The germline CDR1 and CDR2 sequences are KGHSH and LQKENI. The CDR3 DNA sequence: TGTGCCAGCTCACCACCGGTTGCAGGGGGCGCGACAGGGGAGCAGTACTTC. Amino acid sequence: CASSPPVAGGATGEQYF.

This clone occurred a few times. This chain joins TRBV2 and TRBJ2-1, with 9 bases that match TRBD2. Germline values: CDR1 SNHLY, CDR2 FYNNEI. J gave up 8 bases and V 4 bases, and 15 bases lay outside the gene matches. The CDR3 has 17 amino acids. The CDR3 loop reads CASSGSSLSGRGYEQFF. The CDR3 DNA follows: TGTGCCAGCAGTGGTTCGTCTCTTAGCGGGAGAGGGTATGAGCAGTTCTTC.

The table lists this clone with a count of one. The J gene is TRBJ2-1, the V gene TRBV11-3; 9 bases are shared with TRBD2. V was clipped by 1 base and J by 4 bases; unmatched bases: 2. This CDR3 comprises 15 residues. The germline V gene encodes CDR1 SGHNT and CDR2 YENEEA. CDR3 loop: CASSLGTSAYNEQFF. In DNA form, the CDR3 reads TGTGCCAGCAGCTTAGGGACTAGCGCGTACAATGAGCAGTTCTTC.

This clone was counted between two and nine times. The rearrangement links TRBV7-9 to TRBJ2-7; D ambiguous. CDR3 size: 12 residues. V was cut by 2 bases and J by 5 bases, with 7 bases left in between. Germline lookup yields CDR1 SEHNR and CDR2 FQNEAQ (reference sequence). The CDR3 loop is CASSLRWDEQYF. As DNA, the CDR3 is TGTGCCAGCAGCTTAAGGTGGGACGAGCAGTACTTC.